These T cell receptor beta chains were read from a single sample in a study of early T cells in non-severe SARS-CoV-2 infection. TCRdb reprocessed the 5' RACE reads via MiXCR and lists one record per CDR3 protein. The sample shows fewer than 65,000 distinct CDR3 sequences, about 10% of them seen only once. Sequencing was done on a sample of whole blood. These TCRs come from an adult who was a healthcare worker with PCR-confirmed SARS-CoV-2 infection or an uninfected control (not recorded which). Each CDR3 is given with its conserved first and last residue. Fields, in order: J gene, clone size, V gene, CDR3 length, D gene, CDR3 protein, CDR3 DNA. A D gene is named only where the DNA matches it firmly. A row's size may be missing; if present it is once, few, many or a size class.

>TRBJ2-7|few|TRBV20-1|14|TRBD2
CSASHGGGPYEQYF
TGCAGTGCTAGCCACGGGGGAGGGCCCTACGAGCAGTACTTC
>TRBJ1-2|many|TRBV27|17|TRBD1
CASSSGTGGFSGYGYTF
TGTGCCAGCAGTTCCGGGACAGGGGGCTTCTCAGGTTATGGCTACACCTTC
>TRBJ2-7|few|TRBV5-1|14|TRBD1
CASSFGTGTYEQYF
TGCGCCAGCAGCTTCGGGACAGGGACCTACGAGCAGTACTTC
>TRBJ2-5|.|TRBV19|14|TRBD2
CASSTTSGTETQYF
TGTGCCAGTAGTACGACTAGCGGGACAGAGACCCAGTACTTC
>TRBJ1-3|many|TRBV9|13|.
CASSVGDRNTIYF
TGTGCCAGCAGCGTAGGGGATCGAAACACCATATATTTT
>TRBJ2-7|.|TRBV20-1|14|TRBD2
CSARRTSGSYEQYF
TGCAGTGCTCGGAGGACTAGCGGGAGTTACGAGCAGTACTTC
>TRBJ1-1|many|TRBV20-1|15|.
CSARGQTGMNTEAFF
TGCAGTGCTAGAGGCCAAACAGGGATGAACACTGAAGCTTTCTTT
>TRBJ2-1|few|TRBV29-1|12|TRBD2
CSVEGAGREQFF
TGCAGCGTTGAAGGAGCGGGAAGGGAACAGTTCTTC
>TRBJ1-2|.|TRBV29-1|13|.
CSVGGGGNYGYTF
TGCAGCGTTGGTGGAGGCGGGAACTATGGCTACACCTTC
>TRBJ1-5|.|TRBV6-6|15|TRBD1
CASSYGQGAGQPQHF
TGTGCCAGCAGTTACGGACAGGGGGCTGGTCAGCCCCAGCATTTT
>TRBJ2-5|medium-sized|TRBV20-1|16|TRBD2
CSASPLAAGRQETQYF
TGCAGTGCTAGCCCCCTTGCAGCGGGACGGCAAGAGACCCAGTACTTC
>TRBJ2-2|.|TRBV20-1|18|TRBD2
CSARVILAGAPNTGELFF
TGCAGTGCTAGAGTGATCCTAGCGGGAGCCCCTAACACCGGGGAGCTGTTTTTT
>TRBJ2-2|.|TRBV5-4|17|.
CASSPHSSRVTAGELFF
TGTGCCAGCAGCCCACACAGTTCAAGGGTCACTGCCGGGGAGCTGTTTTTT
>TRBJ2-2|many|TRBV6-1|14|TRBD1
CASSPDRATGELFF
TGTGCCAGCAGTCCCGACAGGGCGACCGGGGAGCTGTTTTTT
>TRBJ2-5|many|TRBV6-6|11|.
CAIGILETQYF
TGTGCCATCGGGATACTTGAGACCCAGTACTTC
>TRBJ2-7|many|TRBV7-2|12|.
CASSLYGREQYF
TGTGCCAGCAGCTTATACGGGCGCGAGCAGTACTTC
>TRBJ2-3|many|TRBV10-3|13|TRBD1
CATTDREADTQYF
TGTGCCACCACGGACAGGGAAGCAGATACGCAGTATTTT
>TRBJ1-1|few|TRBV11-2|15|.
CASSPGLGMNTEAFF
TGTGCCAGCAGCCCCGGTTTAGGGATGAACACTGAAGCTTTCTTT
>TRBJ2-1|.|TRBV3-1|13|.
CASSQAREGGQFF
TGTGCCAGCAGCCAAGCCAGGGAGGGGGGGCAGTTCTTC
>TRBJ2-2|many|TRBV12-3/TRBV12-4|16|.
CASSSTVSPNTGELFF
TGTGCCAGCAGCTCGACAGTGTCTCCGAACACCGGGGAGCTGTTTTTT
>TRBJ1-1|many|TRBV24-1|15|.
CATSEQDQGNTEAFF
TGTGCCACCAGTGAGCAGGACCAAGGGAACACTGAAGCTTTCTTT
>TRBJ2-7|many|TRBV7-2|16|TRBD2
CASSNFWTSGTYEQYF
TGTGCCAGCAGCAACTTTTGGACTAGCGGTACCTACGAGCAGTACTTC
>TRBJ2-1|.|TRBV7-2|15|.
CASSRRDSGRNEQFF
TGTGCCAGCAGCCGACGGGACTCGGGGAGGAATGAGCAGTTCTTC
>TRBJ1-1|few|TRBV28|15|.
CASRPISDLNTEAFF
TGTGCCAGCAGACCCATTTCCGACCTGAACACTGAAGCTTTCTTT
>TRBJ1-2|many|TRBV19|12|.
CASSISVYGYTF
TGTGCCAGTAGTATCTCGGTCTATGGCTACACCTTC
>TRBJ2-7|many|TRBV5-1|21|TRBD1
CASSLVPDRGGRFVSFYEQYF
TGCGCCAGCAGCTTGGTTCCCGACAGGGGCGGACGCTTCGTTTCTTTCTACGAGCAGTACTTC
>TRBJ1-3|few|TRBV9|15|.
CASSVDGFSGNTIYF
TGTGCCAGCAGCGTAGACGGTTTCTCTGGAAACACCATATATTTT
>TRBJ1-2|many|TRBV29-1|13|TRBD1
CSVKDRGRYGYTF
TGCAGCGTTAAGGACAGGGGACGGTATGGCTACACCTTC
>TRBJ2-2|.|TRBV3-1|14|TRBD1
CATRQGARTGELFF
TGTGCCACCCGACAGGGGGCGAGAACCGGGGAGCTGTTTTTT
>TRBJ2-7|many|TRBV7-2|13|.
CASSLNRFYEQYF
TGTGCCAGCAGCTTAAACAGATTCTACGAGCAGTACTTC
>TRBJ2-1|few|TRBV20-1|15|.
CSAQFGAGRNNEQFF
TGCAGTGCCCAGTTCGGGGCGGGACGAAACAATGAGCAGTTCTTC
>TRBJ1-5|many|TRBV12-3/TRBV12-4|17|TRBD1
CASSGRAGTGGDQPQHF
TGTGCCAGCAGCGGGCGAGCCGGGACAGGGGGCGATCAGCCCCAGCATTTT
>TRBJ1-2|.|TRBV9|13|TRBD1
CASSVRTGDGYTF
TGTGCCAGCAGCGTAAGGACAGGGGATGGCTACACCTTC
>TRBJ1-5|many|TRBV6-5|15|TRBD1
CASKQGALGNQPQHF
TGTGCCAGCAAACAGGGGGCTTTGGGCAATCAGCCCCAGCATTTT
>TRBJ2-7|many|TRBV30|18|.
CAWSADRVRGVSSYEQYF
TGTGCCTGGAGTGCCGACAGGGTTCGCGGGGTGAGCTCCTACGAGCAGTACTTC
>TRBJ2-1|.|TRBV12-3/TRBV12-4|16|TRBD2
CASRVREGLSYNEQFF
TGTGCCAGCAGAGTGCGGGAGGGCTTATCCTACAATGAGCAGTTCTTC
>TRBJ2-7|.|TRBV2|14|.
CAGRLSTVSYEQYF
TGTGCCGGTCGACTCTCCACAGTTTCCTACGAGCAGTACTTC
>TRBJ2-1|many|TRBV3-1|16|.
CASSPPSGGPYNEQFF
TGTGCCAGCAGCCCCCCGAGCGGAGGACCCTACAATGAGCAGTTCTTC